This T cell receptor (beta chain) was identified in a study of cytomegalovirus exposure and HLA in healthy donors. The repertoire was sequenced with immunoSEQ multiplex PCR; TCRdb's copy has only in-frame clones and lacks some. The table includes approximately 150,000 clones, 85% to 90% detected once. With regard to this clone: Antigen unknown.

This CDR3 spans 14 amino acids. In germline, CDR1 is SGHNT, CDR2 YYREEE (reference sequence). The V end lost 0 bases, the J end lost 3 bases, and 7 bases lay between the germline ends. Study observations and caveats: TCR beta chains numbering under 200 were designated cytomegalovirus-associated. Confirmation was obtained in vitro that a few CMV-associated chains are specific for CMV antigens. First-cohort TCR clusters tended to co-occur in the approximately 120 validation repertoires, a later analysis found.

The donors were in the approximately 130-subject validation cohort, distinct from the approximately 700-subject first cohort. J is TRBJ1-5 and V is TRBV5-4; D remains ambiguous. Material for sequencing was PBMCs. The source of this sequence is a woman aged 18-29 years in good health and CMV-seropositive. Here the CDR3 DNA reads TGTGCCAGCAGCTTGGAGCCCTCCAATCAGCCCCAGCATTTT. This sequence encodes CASSLEPSNQPQHF.